The next 17 T cell receptor beta chains were all read from a single sample in a study of T cell responses to AZD1222 COVID-19 vaccine. Here immunoSEQ multiplex PCR was the method, and the copy in TCRdb shows in-frame clones only, minus some. The sample lists around 99,000 clones; about nine tenths were seen once. Sequenced material: peripheral blood, taken on day 0 of AZD1222 vaccination. Every receptor here comes from an adult in good health.

The chain is built from TRBV10-2 and TRBJ1-5; D possibly corresponds to TRBD1 (6 bases). V shed 6 bases and J shed 0 bases, with 9 bases lying between them. The CDR3 spans 14 residues. Germline V CDR1 and CDR2: WSHSY, SAAADI. CDR3: CASSLTGSNQPQHF. CDR3 DNA sequence: TGCGCCAGCAGCCTGACAGGTAGCAATCAGCCCCAGCATTTT.

The CDR3 loop reads CASSGDTAGYGYTF. In DNA, the CDR3 is TGTGCCAGCTCTGGGGACACCGCTGGCTATGGCTACACCTTC. The rearrangement uses TRBV18 and TRBJ1-2, with a tentative D call TRBD1 (6 bases). V was clipped by 6 bases and J by 4 bases, with 15 bases between them. CDR1 and CDR2 (germline): KGHSH, LQKENI. CDR3 length: 14 amino acids.

The chain uses TRBV19 and TRBJ2-7, with a weak D call TRBD1 (6 bases). The CDR3 covers 14 residues. Trimming took 5 bases from V and 0 from J, leaving 11 bases between them. From germline, CDR1 is LNHDA and CDR2 SQIVND (reference sequence). CDR3 sequence (DNA): TGTGCCAGTAGTCCACGGACAGCCTCCTACGAGCAGTACTTC. This translates into CASSPRTASYEQYF.

The DNA of the CDR3 is TGTGCCTGGAGTGTACTAGCGGGGAACACAGATACGCAGTATTTT. This encodes CAWSVLAGNTDTQYF. The V and J genes are TRBV30 and TRBJ2-3, with 10 bases that match TRBD2. The ends lost 0 bases at V and 2 bases at J; junction bases unmatched: 2. The germline CDR1 and CDR2 sequences are GTSNPN and SVGIG (reference sequence). The CDR3 is 15 amino acids.

The chain joins TRBV7-9 to TRBJ2-7; D possibly corresponds to TRBD2 (6 bases). In germline, CDR1 is SEHNR, CDR2 FQNEAQ (reference sequence). The V end was cut by 5 bases, the J end by 5 bases, with 19 bases between. CDR3 size: 15 residues. For the CDR3, the DNA is TGTGCCAGCAGCCCCCCATTGGAGGGTTGGAACGAGCAGTACTTC. Its translation is CASSPPLEGWNEQYF.

The chain joins TRBV15 to TRBJ2-7, with TRBD2 matching 7 bases. V shed 0 bases, J shed 2 bases, and the junction held 4 bases outside the gene matches. There are 15 residues in the CDR3. Germline CDR1 LNHNV, CDR2 YYDKDF (reference sequence). CDR3 DNA: TGTGCCACCAGCAGAGAACTAGCGCACCCCTACGAGCAGTACTTC. This codes for CATSRELAHPYEQYF.

This chain connects TRBV18 to TRBJ2-5; unclear D gene. Germline assignment: CDR1 KGHSH and CDR2 LQKENI. Trimming pared 3 bases from V and 4 bases from J, leaving 12 bases between. This CDR3 is built from 14 residues. CDR3 in amino acids: CASSPQFGGETQYF. CDR3 DNA sequence: TGTGCCAGCTCACCTCAGTTTGGCGGAGAGACCCAGTACTTC.

The CDR3 loop reads CASSFDSRNTIYF. The DNA of the CDR3 is TGTGCCAGCAGCTTCGACAGCCGAAACACCATATATTTT. The chain has TRBV7-2 and TRBJ1-3, with D possibly matching TRBD1 (5 bases). This CDR3 region has 13 residues. CDR1 SGHTA and CDR2 FQGNSA come from the germline V gene. Between the trimmed V and J ends, which lost 3 bases and 5 bases, there was a span of 8 bases.

The chain links TRBV5-1 to TRBJ1-1, with D possibly being TRBD1 (6 bases). Trimming took off 2 bases at V and 1 base at J, with 9 bases between the two ends. Germline lookup yields CDR1 SGHRS and CDR2 YFSETQ. This CDR3 comprises 14 residues. CDR3 nucleotide sequence: TGCGCCAGCAGCTTACGGGACAAGAACACTGAAGCTTTCTTT. Translating gives CASSLRDKNTEAFF.

The rearrangement uses TRBV27 and TRBJ1-5, with D uncertain. The CDR3 sequence is 17 residues long. Germline loops: CDR1 MNHEY, CDR2 SMNVEV (reference sequence). V was trimmed by 0 bases and J by 2 bases, leaving 14 bases between them. CDR3: CASSLSSGGSGNQPQHF. Here the CDR3 DNA reads TGTGCCAGCAGTTTATCCAGTGGTGGGTCGGGCAATCAGCCCCAGCATTTT.

The rearrangement uses TRBV19 and TRBJ1-4; 9 bases align to TRBD1. Germline V lookup: CDR1 LNHDA, CDR2 SQIVND (reference sequence). The CDR3 is 16 residues long. Losses at the gene ends were 5 bases for V and 5 bases for J; bases not matched to a gene: 9. The CDR3 nucleotides read TGTGCCAGTAGTCCCGACTCCGGGACAGGGAATGAAAAACTGTTTTTT. It specifies CASSPDSGTGNEKLFF. Drawing the rest from reference TRBV19 and TRBJ1-4, the complete variable domain is DGGITQSPKYLFRKEGQNVTLSCEQNLNHDAMYWYRQDPGQGLRLIYYSQIVNDFQKGDIAEGYSVSREKKESFPLTVTSAQKNPTAFYLCASSPDSGTGNEKLFFGSGTQLSVL.

The chain joins TRBV2 to TRBJ1-2, with D unclear. CDR1 and CDR2 (germline): SNHLY, FYNNEI. The germline V and J ends were trimmed by 2 bases and 5 bases, with 12 bases remaining between them. CDR3 size: 14 residues. The CDR3 spells CASSESQRMYGYTF. CDR3 coding DNA: TGTGCCAGCAGTGAAAGTCAAAGGATGTATGGCTACACCTTC.

In this sample, this clone turned up once. The chain combines TRBV11-2 with TRBJ1-5, with TRBD1 as a possible D gene (5 bases). Germline-derived CDR1 and CDR2 are SGHAT and FQNNGV. This CDR3 comprises 12 residues. The V end was cut by 4 bases, the J end by 9 bases, with 10 bases between. CDR3 sequence (DNA): TGTGCCAGCAGCTCCGAGAGGGGGCCCCAGCATTTT. This gives the protein CASSSERGPQHF.

This clone was detected only once. The chain joins TRBV7-2 to TRBJ1-5; the match to TRBD1 covers 7 bases. The germline V gene encodes CDR1 SGHTA and CDR2 FQGNSA. This CDR3 has 14 residues. V lost 2 bases to trimming and J lost 5 bases; unmatched junction nucleotides: 3. The chain's CDR3 is CASSLRQGDQPQHF. CDR3 DNA sequence: TGTGCCAGCAGCTTAAGGCAGGGGGATCAGCCCCAGCATTTT.

This chain joins TRBV7-2 and TRBJ2-3, with D possibly matching TRBD2 (6 bases). Germline V gene data show CDR1 as SGHTA and CDR2 as FQGNSA. V lost 8 bases, J lost 4 bases, and 13 bases lay in between. CDR3 length: 13 amino acids. The CDR3 here is CASGWGVSDTQYF. The CDR3 region has the DNA TGTGCCAGCGGATGGGGGGTATCAGATACGCAGTATTTT.

This clone was detected only once. The gene calls are TRBV16 and TRBJ1-4, with a possible D match to TRBD1 (5 bases). Between the trimmed V and J ends, which lost 5 bases and 7 bases, there was a span of 20 bases. CDR1 and CDR2 (germline): KGHSY, FQNENV. The CDR3 has 16 residues. The CDR3 is CASSATPGFGGEKLFF. In DNA, the CDR3 is TGTGCCAGCAGCGCTACTCCAGGGTTCGGCGGTGAAAAACTGTTTTTT.

The rearrangement links TRBV15 to TRBJ2-2; TRBD1 agrees at 9 bases. The CDR3 is 17 residues long. The J segment lost 5 bases and the V segment lost 0 bases, leaving 7 bases of the junction unmatched. Germline V gives CDR1 LNHNV, CDR2 YYDKDF (reference sequence). The CDR3: CATSRDPQGARTGELFF. CDR3 bases: TGTGCCACCAGCAGAGACCCACAGGGGGCGCGTACCGGGGAGCTGTTTTTT. The whole variable domain, filled in from reference TRBV15 and TRBJ2-2, reads DAMVIQNPRYQVTQFGKPVTLSCSQTLNHNVMYWYQQKSSQAPKLLFHYYDKDFNNEADTPDNFQSRRPNTSFCFLDIRSPGLGDTAMYLCATSRDPQGARTGELFFGEGSRLTVL.